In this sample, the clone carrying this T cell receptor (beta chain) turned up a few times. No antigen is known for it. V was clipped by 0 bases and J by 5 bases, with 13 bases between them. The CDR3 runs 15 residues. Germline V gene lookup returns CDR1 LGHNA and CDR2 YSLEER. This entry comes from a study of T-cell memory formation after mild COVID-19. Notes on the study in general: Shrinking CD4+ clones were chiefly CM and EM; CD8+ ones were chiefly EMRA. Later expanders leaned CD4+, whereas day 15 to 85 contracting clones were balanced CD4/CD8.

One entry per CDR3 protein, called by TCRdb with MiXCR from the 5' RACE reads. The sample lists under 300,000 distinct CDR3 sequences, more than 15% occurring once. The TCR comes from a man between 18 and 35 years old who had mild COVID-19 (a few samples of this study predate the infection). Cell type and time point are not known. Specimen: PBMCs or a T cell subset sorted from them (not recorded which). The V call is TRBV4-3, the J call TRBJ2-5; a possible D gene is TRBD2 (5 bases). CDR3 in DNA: TGCGCCAGCAGCCAAGATCGAGGGCCCCAGGAGACCCAGTACTTC. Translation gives CASSQDRGPQETQYF.